This entry describes one T cell receptor beta chain. The data derive from a study of blood T cell repertoires in COVID-19. Study context: Spain, Italy and the United States supplied samples that represented acute and convalescent COVID-19. PBMCs, B-cell-depleted T cells, or T cells provided the cDNA or gDNA that made up the material.

Authors' data handling: It was from reference gene primer amplification that nucleated cell counts were estimated. Profiled with immunoSEQ multiplex PCR; TCRdb holds only in-frame clones, not every one. The D gene and trimming were derived from the DNA, and the V and J assignments and clone size from that table. The table has fewer than 450,000 clones, around nine tenths seen once. CDR3 size: 14 residues. The J segment lost 3 bases and the V segment lost 4 bases, leaving 3 bases of the junction unmatched. Germline V gene lookup returns CDR1 SGHRS and CDR2 YFSETQ. The TCR sequence derives from a woman between 18 and 30 years old who had recovered from COVID-19. The source material was peripheral blood. The J gene is TRBJ2-2, the V gene TRBV5-1; 7 positions match TRBD1. The CDR3 DNA follows: TGCGCCAGCAGCCGGGACAGCCACACCGGGGAGCTGTTTTTT. Protein sequence: CASSRDSHTGELFF.